This TCR beta chain was sequenced during a study of Ad26.COV2.S vaccination and SARS-CoV-2 variants. Study at large: The COV1001 Ad26.COV2.S trial arm included the donor. In the study, Ad26.COV2.S was injected intramuscularly once, or twice 56 days apart. Study-level findings and limits: Vaccine and placebo groups showed comparable non-spike TCR breadth.

A remark on this clone: The antigen remains unidentified.

TCRdb's copy holds only in-frame clones and misses some; the assay was immunoSEQ multiplex PCR. The sample includes 500,000 or so clones, nearly 90% seen only once; the top ten take around 2.6%. Documented treatment: 19 received Ad26.COV2.S at low or high dose, single or two shots; 5 received placebo; per-sample allocation not given. Sampling occurred on day 63 after the first vaccine or placebo injection. Vaccine was an Ad26 vector expressing Wuhan-strain SARS-CoV-2 spike. The ends were cut back, 4 bases at V and 7 bases at J, with 14 bases in the middle. The CDR3 contains 15 residues. Germline values: CDR1 MNHNY, CDR2 SVGAGI (reference sequence).

The rearrangement joins TRBV6-6 to TRBJ1-6, with D tentatively TRBD1 (5 bases). Sequencing was performed on peripheral blood, taken in a trial of Ad26.COV2.S vaccine versus placebo. The clonotype originates from a person between 18 and 65 years old who received the Ad26.COV2.S COVID-19 vaccine or a placebo. The DNA of the CDR3 is TGTGCCAGCAGTTTTATAGCGGGGGGAAATTCACCCCTCCACTTT. It codes for CASSFIAGGNSPLHF.